This TCR beta chain was recovered during a study of T cells after yellow fever vaccination. TCRdb recomputed calls from the 5' RACE reads with MiXCR, one row per CDR3 protein. This table holds roughly 310,000 distinct CDR3 sequences, 7.5% to 9% found once. Study findings and constraints: Peaking faster, on day 5 versus 15, the secondary response was nonetheless weaker. Of the clonotypes, a small share occurred in both CD4 and CD8 compartments. There was a possibility that FACS-sorted repertoires contained abundant clonotypes contaminating from the bulk population. Once the booster was given, most primary-vaccination clones reappeared, at around 95% for CD4 and 85% to 90% for CD8.

The sample holds a few counts of this clonotype. The antigen is not known. The V gene lost 6 bases and the J gene lost 5 bases, with 13 bases spanning the gap. The CDR3 extends over 13 amino acids. Germline-derived CDR1 and CDR2 are MNHEY and SMNVEV (reference sequence). This chain joins TRBV27 and TRBJ2-5; possibly TRBD2 for D (6 bases). The sequencing here drew on PBMCs, taken on the day of the first yellow fever vaccination. The TCR originated in a man between 18 and 35 years old who received the YFV17D yellow fever vaccine. This chain's CDR3 is CASSRRGRETQYF. For the CDR3, the DNA is TGTGCCAGCAGCAGGCGGGGCCGGGAGACCCAGTACTTC.